This T cell receptor (beta chain) is from a study of blood T cell repertoires in COVID-19 (dated by TCRdb to the early 2020s). The study in broad terms: Samples from collaborators originated in the United States, Italy and Spain and spanned both the acute and convalescent phases of COVID-19. The samples were drawn from the first 160 participants of the ongoing ImmuneRACE study and from 1,200 or so subjects provided by 6 global collaborators. The prospective study material was composed of cDNA or gDNA derived from T cells, B-cell-depleted T cells, or PBMCs. Where HLA class I and class II types were available, the types were taken from metadata supplied by the sample provider, not from assay-based typing. The dataset comprised deeply sampled blood TCRbeta repertoires from subjects exposed to, actively infected with, or recovered from COVID-19. The repertoires were released in a freely available public database meant as a resource for research on the immune response to SARS-CoV-2. Nearly every sample came with metadata listing a de-identified subject ID, COVID-19 status, age in years and sex.

Cut back by 1 base and 5 bases, the V and J ends lie 10 bases apart. From its cysteine to its phenylalanine, the CDR3 spans 14 amino acids. The entry retains the CDR3 DNA only, 42 bases that are in frame from base 1. CDR1 and CDR2, per the germline V gene, are SGHTA and FQGNSA. The immunoSEQ Assay, a bias-controlled multiplex PCR, was used to amplify TCRbeta CDR3 regions from genomic DNA. The paper's processing steps were these. The number of nucleated cells in each sample was estimated from the amplification of reference gene primers within the assay. Sequence reads were collapsed and filtered to measure the absolute abundance of every unique TCRbeta CDR3 rearrangement. For each sample, productive Simpson clonality was calculated by taking the square root of Simpson's diversity index across productive rearrangements. The source is immuneACCESS, and TCRdb retained only in-frame sequences with V and J called. Part of the clones is not carried over; for the studies checked, unresolved V genes explain less than half of this, and the remainder is unexplained. V and J calls and clone size are copied from that table; D and trimming were computed from the DNA. In this sample the table shows roughly 200,000 clones, more than 70% of which occur a single time. The ten most abundant clones make up about a sixth of the sample.

One collaborating source in Seattle enrolled patients while the patients were actively infected and followed the patients over time throughout the course of disease. Whole blood was collected in K2EDTA tubes by collaborating institutions according to the institutions' own protocols. For TCRbeta analysis, collaborators shipped samples as frozen whole blood, isolated PBMCs, or DNA extracted from either of those sample types. Overall study results and their limits: The amount of clinical and demographic metadata varied by source and participant and was provided uncurated.

This clone is a singleton in its sample. There is no known antigen for this receptor. No base quality values were provided; no much bigger clone lies one nucleotide off. What was sequenced was peripheral blood. The clonotype originates from a middle-aged man with COVID-19, enrolled during active disease. The chain is made from TRBV7-2 and TRBJ2-3; a tentative D call is TRBD2 (5 bases match). The DNA sequence follows: TGTGCCAGCAGCTTAGTTGCGGGCGGAGATACGCAGTATTTT. The encoded protein is CASSLVAGGDTQYF.